These 14 T cell receptor beta chains were sequenced from one sample in a study of cytotoxic CD8 clonotypes in ibrutinib-treated CLL. Sequencing used immunoSEQ multiplex PCR; TCRdb keeps in-frame clones, though not all of them. The sample records 150,000 to 200,000 clones, 70% to 85% being singletons. Specimen: PBMCs, collected after 24 months of ibrutinib treatment. The receptor source for this set is a human donor with chronic lymphocytic leukemia.

The chain combines TRBV27 with TRBJ2-1, with D possibly matching TRBD1 (6 bases). The CDR3 spans 15 residues. Between the trimmed V and J ends, which lost 7 bases and 8 bases, there was a span of 21 bases. Germline assignment: CDR1 MNHEY and CDR2 SMNVEV (reference sequence). The CDR3 bases are TGTGCCAGCACCCACCAACCGACAGGCGCGGATGAGCAGTTCTTC. Its protein product is CASTHQPTGADEQFF.

This chain joins TRBV5-3 and TRBJ1-1; the D is unclear. TRBV5-3 is recorded as an ORF, its role being uncertain. The CDR3 is 15 amino acids. Between the trimmed V and J ends, which lost 4 bases and 1 base, there was a span of 14 bases. The CDR3 DNA follows: TGTGCCAGAAGCCCCAAGGACCCAGAGAACACTGAAGCTTTCTTT. This codes for CARSPKDPENTEAFF.

V gene TRBV19 combines with J gene TRBJ1-1; D ambiguous. The CDR3 runs to 14 residues. V was clipped by 4 bases and J by 1 base, with 10 bases between them. Looked up from germline, CDR1 is LNHDA and CDR2 is SQIVND (reference sequence). CDR3 sequence (DNA): TGTGCCAGTAGTACCCCGGCCGAGAACACTGAAGCTTTCTTT. Its translation is CASSTPAENTEAFF.

The V call is TRBV10-2, the J call TRBJ2-4; unclear D gene. The CDR3 has 15 amino acids. The V gene lost 7 bases and the J gene lost 7 bases, with 20 bases spanning the gap. Per the germline V gene, CDR1 is WSHSY and CDR2 is SAAADI. The CDR3 nucleotides read TGCGCCAGCATCTTCTCCTGGGCAGGTGCGAACATTCAGTACTTC. Its protein is CASIFSWAGANIQYF.

This clone was counted between two and nine times. V usage is TRBV7-2 and J usage is TRBJ1-2, with 8 bases lining up with TRBD1. The trim removed 5 bases at V and 8 bases at J, leaving 16 bases unmatched. Looked up from germline, CDR1 is SGHTA and CDR2 is FQGNSA. CDR3 length: 16 amino acids. The DNA of the CDR3 is TGTGCCAGCAGCCCCCGGGCCGGGACAGGCCTTGGAGGCTACACCTTC. Amino acid sequence: CASSPRAGTGLGGYTF.

The chain uses TRBV13 and TRBJ2-7, with D tentatively TRBD1 or TRBD2 (5 bases each). V was trimmed by 2 bases and J by 4 bases, leaving 12 bases between them. The length of the CDR3 is 14 residues. Germline lookup yields CDR1 PRHDT and CDR2 FYEKMQ (reference sequence). This chain's CDR3 is CASSLSQRGYEQYF. The CDR3 DNA follows: TGTGCCAGCAGCTTAAGCCAGAGGGGTTACGAGCAGTACTTC.

The V gene is TRBV9, the J gene TRBJ2-7; D remains unclear. The CDR3 covers 12 residues. From germline, CDR1 is SGDLS and CDR2 YYNGEE. V was trimmed by 0 bases and J by 4 bases, leaving 5 bases between them. CDR3 DNA: TGTGCCAGCAGCGTAGGGCAGTACGAGCAGTACTTC. Translated, it gives CASSVGQYEQYF.

V usage is TRBV28 and J usage is TRBJ1-2; no clear D gene. The V gene lost 3 bases and the J gene lost 4 bases, with 15 bases spanning the gap. Germline V gene sequence: CDR1 MDHEN, CDR2 SYDVKM. CDR3 length: 15 amino acids. CDR3 amino acids: CASSFMTQITYGYTF. The CDR3 DNA reads TGTGCCAGCAGTTTTATGACACAGATAACCTATGGCTACACCTTC.

The V call is TRBV7-9, the J call TRBJ1-5; TRBD1 is a possible D gene (6 bases). The CDR3 consists of 14 residues. Trimming removed 5 bases at V and 5 bases at J, with 13 bases between. The germline V gene has CDR1 SEHNR and CDR2 FQNEAQ (reference sequence). CDR3 DNA sequence: TGTGCCAGCAGCCCTACAGGGAAACATCAGCCCCAGCATTTT. This encodes CASSPTGKHQPQHF.

The CDR3 sequence is CASSLAPGGGTDTQYF. CDR3 sequence (DNA): TGCGCCAGCAGCTTGGCCCCAGGGGGGGGCACAGATACGCAGTATTTT. The gene calls are TRBV5-1 and TRBJ2-3; D is tentatively TRBD1 or TRBD2 (7 bases each). The V gene lost 0 bases and the J gene lost 1 base, with 12 bases spanning the gap. Germline CDR1 is SGHRS and CDR2 is YFSETQ. CDR3 size: 16 residues. The variable domain in full, completed from reference TRBV5-1 and TRBJ2-3, reads KAGVTQTPRYLIKTRGQQVTLSCSPISGHRSVSWYQQTPGQGLQFLFEYFSETQRNKGNFPGRFSGRQFSNSRSEMNVSTLELGDSALYLCASSLAPGGGTDTQYFGPGTRLTVL.

The chain employs TRBV20-1 and TRBJ1-4; D ambiguous. Germline-derived CDR1 and CDR2 are DFQATT and SNEGSKA (reference sequence). The CDR3 extends over 11 amino acids. The V end lost 2 bases, the J end lost 7 bases, and 5 bases lay between the germline ends. In nucleotides, the CDR3 is TGCAGTGCTAGACGCGGTGAAAAACTGTTTTTT. This codes for CSARRGEKLFF.

The chain is built from TRBV6-6 and TRBJ1-3, with D unresolved. Deletions cut 6 bases from V and 3 bases from J, with 9 bases between. The CDR3 is 13 residues long. Germline CDR1 is MNHNY and CDR2 is SVGAGI (reference sequence). CDR3 residues: CASSQYIGNTIYF. For the CDR3, the DNA is TGTGCCAGCAGCCAGTACATTGGAAACACCATATATTTT.

This clone was detected a few times. CDR3 region: CASSLGDGDLGSPLHF. The CDR3 nucleotides read TGCGCCAGCAGCCTCGGGGATGGCGATTTAGGGTCACCCCTCCACTTT. This chain joins TRBV4-1 and TRBJ1-6; no definite D call. Germline values: CDR1 MGHRA, CDR2 YSYEKL. This CDR3 spans 16 amino acids. Between the trimmed V and J ends, which lost 4 bases and 10 bases, there was a span of 20 bases.

The rearrangement uses TRBV28 and TRBJ2-1, with a tentative D call TRBD2 (6 bases). The CDR3 sequence is 14 residues long. Trimming removed 4 bases from V and 5 bases from J, with 12 bases in between. Germline V gives CDR1 MDHEN, CDR2 SYDVKM. The CDR3 region has the DNA TGTGCCAGCAGTTCCCAGGGCGGGGACAATGAGCAGTTCTTC. As protein: CASSSQGGDNEQFF.